Presented here are 10 T cell receptor beta chains from one specimen sequenced in a study of T cells in localized non-small cell lung cancer. Sequenced by immunoSEQ multiplex PCR; TCRdb stores in-frame clones only, minus some. The data hold under 40,000 clones, with just under 80% observed a single time. Sequencing used peripheral blood, obtained before any cancer treatment. The source is a male donor older than 55 with stage II squamous cell lung carcinoma.

The gene calls are TRBV11-2 and TRBJ2-1; the D is unclear. This CDR3 has 16 residues. Trimming pared 2 bases from V and 6 bases from J, leaving 17 bases between. CDR1 is SGHAT and CDR2 is FQNNGV in the germline V gene. The CDR3 here is CASSLFRLGKGNEQFF. CDR3 nucleotide sequence: TGTGCCAGCAGCTTATTCCGACTGGGGAAGGGCAATGAGCAGTTCTTC.

Written as DNA, the CDR3 is TGTGCCAGCAGTTTAATCTTGTGGGGGGGTGATGAAAAACTGTTTTTT. Encoded protein: CASSLILWGGDEKLFF. The V call is TRBV28, the J call TRBJ1-4; D may be TRBD1 (5 bases). The CDR3 consists of 16 residues. Germline loops: CDR1 MDHEN, CDR2 SYDVKM. Between the trimmed V and J ends, which lost 2 bases and 6 bases, there was a span of 16 bases. Supplemented by reference TRBV28 and TRBJ1-4, the full variable domain reads DVKVTQSSRYLVKRTGEKVFLECVQDMDHENMFWYRQDPGLGLRLIYFSYDVKMKEKGDIPEGYSVSREKKERFSLILESASTNQTSMYLCASSLILWGGDEKLFFGSGTQLSVL.

The chain employs TRBV5-8 and TRBJ2-2; 9 bases align to TRBD1. The CDR3 runs to 17 residues. Trimming at V came to 0 bases and at J to 4 bases, leaving 7 bases not matched to a gene. Germline loops: CDR1 SGHTS, CDR2 YDEGEE. CDR3 residues: CASSLVVGTGLTGELFF. CDR3 nucleotides: TGTGCCAGCAGCTTGGTTGTTGGGACAGGGCTCACCGGGGAGCTGTTTTTT.

The rearrangement links TRBV19 to TRBJ2-4; 10 positions match TRBD2. J was trimmed by 0 bases and V by 4 bases; bases with no gene match: 9. Germline V gene sequence: CDR1 LNHDA, CDR2 SQIVND (reference sequence). CDR3 length equals 18 residues. The chain's CDR3 is CASSTSGGAKLAKNIQYF. The CDR3 DNA sequence: TGTGCCAGTAGTACAAGCGGGGGGGCCAAACTAGCCAAAAACATTCAGTACTTC.

V gene TRBV4-2 combines with J gene TRBJ2-7; no firm D call. Trimming shortened V by 0 bases and J by 3 bases, and 6 bases separated the two germline ends. Germline V lookup: CDR1 LGHNA, CDR2 YNFKEQ. The CDR3 loop spans 13 amino acids. The CDR3, as DNA: TGTGCCAGCAGCCAAGATAGGTTCTACGAGCAGTACTTC. Translation: CASSQDRFYEQYF.

The gene calls are TRBV14 and TRBJ2-3; no clear D. Germline V gene data show CDR1 as SGHDN and CDR2 as FVKESK. The CDR3 is made up of 16 amino acids. V lost 0 bases to trimming and J lost 5 bases, with 15 bases between them. CDR3: CASSQESPGLGDTQYF. The CDR3 coding sequence is TGTGCCAGCAGCCAAGAATCGCCGGGCTTGGGAGATACGCAGTATTTT.

This sequence joins TRBV19 and TRBJ1-2; TRBD1 matches at 7 bases. The CDR3 extends over 16 amino acids. After removal of 5 bases from V and 4 bases from J, the junction contained 13 bases not matched to a gene. Germline-derived CDR1 and CDR2 are LNHDA and SQIVND (reference sequence). The CDR3 coding sequence is TGTGCCAGTAGTCCTCGCAGACGGGACAGAGTCTATGGCTACACCTTC. Protein: CASSPRRRDRVYGYTF.

This clone turned up a few times. This chain joins TRBV6-5 and TRBJ1-1, with D perhaps TRBD1 (6 bases). The CDR3 extends over 15 amino acids. From germline, CDR1 is MNHEY and CDR2 SVGAGI. Deletions cut 0 bases from V and 3 bases from J, with 11 bases between. CDR3 in DNA: TGTGCCAGCAGTTACTCCGCAGGGGTCCACACTGAAGCTTTCTTT. It specifies CASSYSAGVHTEAFF.

This clone was counted a single time. The gene calls are TRBV21-1 and TRBJ1-2; TRBD1, the table's D call, was not compared with the DNA. TRBV21-1 is tagged as a pseudogene. The CDR3 covers 14 residues. The CDR3 nucleotides are TGTGCCAGCAGCAAAGCGACAGAAAACTATGGCTACACCTTC. Encoded protein: CASSKATENYGYTF.

The rearrangement links TRBV6-5 to TRBJ2-2; no firm D call. V was trimmed by 8 bases and J by 7 bases, leaving 14 bases between them. The CDR3 loop spans 13 amino acids. Per germline, CDR1 MNHEY and CDR2 SVGAGI. The CDR3: CASGSLKFGELFF. DNA of the CDR3: TGTGCCAGCGGCTCCTTAAAGTTCGGGGAGCTGTTTTTT.